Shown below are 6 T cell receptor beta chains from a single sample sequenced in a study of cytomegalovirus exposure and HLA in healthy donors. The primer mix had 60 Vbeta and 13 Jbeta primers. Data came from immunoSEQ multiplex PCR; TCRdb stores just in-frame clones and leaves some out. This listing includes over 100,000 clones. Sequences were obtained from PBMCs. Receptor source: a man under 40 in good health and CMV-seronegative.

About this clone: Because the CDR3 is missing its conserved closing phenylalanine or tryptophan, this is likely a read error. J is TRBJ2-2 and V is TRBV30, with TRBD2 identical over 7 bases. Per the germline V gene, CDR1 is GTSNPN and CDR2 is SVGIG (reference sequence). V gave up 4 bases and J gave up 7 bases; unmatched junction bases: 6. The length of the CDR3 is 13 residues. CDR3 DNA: TGTGCCTGGATCTCACTAGCGAACGGGGAGCTGTTTCTT. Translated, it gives CAWISLANGELFL.

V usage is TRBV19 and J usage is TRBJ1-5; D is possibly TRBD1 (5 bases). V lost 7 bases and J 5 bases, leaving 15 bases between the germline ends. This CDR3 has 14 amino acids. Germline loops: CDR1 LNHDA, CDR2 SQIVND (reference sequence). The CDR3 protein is CASNFGTLDQPQHF. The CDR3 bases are TGTGCCAGTAATTTTGGGACTCTCGATCAGCCCCAGCATTTT.

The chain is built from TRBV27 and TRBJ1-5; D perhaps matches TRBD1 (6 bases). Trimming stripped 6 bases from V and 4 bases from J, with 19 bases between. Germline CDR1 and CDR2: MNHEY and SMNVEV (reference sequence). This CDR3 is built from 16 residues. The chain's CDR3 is CASSPGRQDGNQPQHF. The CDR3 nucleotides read TGTGCCAGCAGCCCGGGCCGACAGGATGGGAATCAGCCCCAGCATTTT.

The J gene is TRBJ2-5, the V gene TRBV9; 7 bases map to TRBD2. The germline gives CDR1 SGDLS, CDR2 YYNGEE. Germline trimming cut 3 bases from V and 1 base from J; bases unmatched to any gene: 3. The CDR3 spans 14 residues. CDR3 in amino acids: CASSDGTIQETQYF. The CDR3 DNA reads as TGTGCCAGCAGCGACGGGACTATCCAAGAGACCCAGTACTTC.

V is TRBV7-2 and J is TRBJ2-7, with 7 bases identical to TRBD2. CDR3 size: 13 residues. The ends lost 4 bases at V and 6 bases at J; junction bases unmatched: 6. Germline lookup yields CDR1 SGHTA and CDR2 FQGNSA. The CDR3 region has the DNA TGTGCCAGCAGCTCACGACTAGCTCTCGAGCAGTACTTC. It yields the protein CASSSRLALEQYF.

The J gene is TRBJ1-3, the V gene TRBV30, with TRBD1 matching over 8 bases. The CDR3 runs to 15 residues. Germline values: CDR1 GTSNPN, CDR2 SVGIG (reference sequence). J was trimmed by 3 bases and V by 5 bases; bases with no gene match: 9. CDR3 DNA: TGTGCCTGGGAGAAGGACAGGGTGGGTGGAAACACCATATATTTT. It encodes CAWEKDRVGGNTIYF. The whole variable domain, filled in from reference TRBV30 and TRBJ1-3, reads SQTIHQWPATLVQPVGSPLSLECTVEGTSNPNLYWYRQAAGRGLQLLFYSVGIGQISSEVPQNLSASRPQDRQFILSSKKLLLSDSGFYLCAWEKDRVGGNTIYFGEGSWLTVV.